A selection of T cell receptor beta chains follows, all from one sample in a study of human T cells and chemical hapten exposure. TCRdb reprocessed the RACE reads with MiXCR, giving one entry per CDR3 protein. The sample records about 84,000 distinct CDR3 sequences, about 9.4% being singletons. Here the sequenced sample was whole blood, taken in connection with sensitization to the hapten diphenylcyclopropenone (DPC). The receptors here all came from a woman aged 45 to 65 with alopecia areata. Some clones in this sample may be carry-over from other donors' samples. CDR3s include the opening cysteine and the closing phenylalanine or tryptophan. D genes are given only for firm matches. A clone size is listed for some rows: how often the clone was seen (once, few, many), or a class if it is expanded.

J gene,clone size,D gene,V gene,CDR3 DNA,CDR3 protein
TRBJ2-3,many,NA,TRBV20-1,TGCAGTGCTAGACGGCCCACAGATACGCAGTATTTT,CSARRPTDTQYF
TRBJ1-2,once,NA,TRBV12-3/TRBV12-4,TGTGCCAGCAAATCACGGCCAGTATCTGGCTACACCTTC,CASKSRPVSGYTF
TRBJ1-5,NA,TRBD1,TRBV5-1,TGCGCCAGCAGCCGCGGGACAGGGCTGTATCAGCCCCAGCATTTT,CASSRGTGLYQPQHF
TRBJ2-3,NA,NA,TRBV5-4,TGTGCCAGCAGCTTGCGGGTAGCAGATACGCAGTATTTT,CASSLRVADTQYF
TRBJ1-6,NA,NA,TRBV6-5,TGTGCCTCTCGACGGACCAATTCACCCCTCCACTTT,CASRRTNSPLHF
TRBJ1-3,many,NA,TRBV7-2,TGTGCCAGCAGCTTAGCGCAAAACACCATATATTTT,CASSLAQNTIYF
TRBJ1-1,NA,NA,TRBV29-1,TGCAGCGTTCCCAACCCTACAGGGTTGGCTTTCTTT,CSVPNPTGLAFF
TRBJ2-5,many,TRBD2,TRBV4-1,TGCGCCAGCAGCCAAAAGTACCCTACTAGCGGGAAAGAGACCCAGTACTTC,CASSQKYPTSGKETQYF
TRBJ1-6,many,NA,TRBV3-1,TGTGCCAGCAGCCAAGTGGGGACCGGGAATTCACCCCTCCACTTT,CASSQVGTGNSPLHF
TRBJ2-3,few,TRBD1,TRBV6-1,TGTGCCAGCACCAGGGACAGGGGTGCAGATACGCAGTATTTT,CASTRDRGADTQYF
TRBJ1-5,many,NA,TRBV28,TGTGCCGTACACCCAGGGGGCAATCAGCCCCAGCATTTT,CAVHPGGNQPQHF
TRBJ2-3,NA,TRBD2,TRBV10-3,TGTGCCATCAGTGAAGCGACTAGCGCCACAGATACGCAGTATTTT,CAISEATSATDTQYF
TRBJ2-3,few,NA,TRBV6-6,TGTGCCAGCAGCGCAGCTAGGGGTCCTAGCACAGATACGCAGTATTTT,CASSAARGPSTDTQYF
TRBJ2-7,NA,TRBD2,TRBV28,TGTGCCACCCTTAGCGGGGCCCCCTACGAGCAGTACTTC,CATLSGAPYEQYF
TRBJ2-3,many,TRBD2,TRBV5-6,TGTGCCAGCAGCTTAATACTAGCGGTGCTCACAGATACGCAGTATTTT,CASSLILAVLTDTQYF
TRBJ1-2,many,NA,TRBV20-1,TGCAGTGCTAGAGGGGGAGGGCAGGGAGACTATGGCTACACCTTC,CSARGGGQGDYGYTF
TRBJ2-7,NA,NA,TRBV20-1,TGCAGTGCCCCAAGGACGGTCGCCTCCTACGAGCAGTACTTC,CSAPRTVASYEQYF
TRBJ2-7,many,NA,TRBV28,TGTGCCAGCAGTCCCCCGGCTACTGGAGAGCAGTACTTC,CASSPPATGEQYF
TRBJ2-6,many,NA,TRBV6-1,TGTGCCGCCGGGGACACGTCGCCTCCCGGGGCCAACGTCCTGACTTTC,CAAGDTSPPGANVLTF
TRBJ2-2,many,TRBD2,TRBV7-2,TGTGCCAGCAGCTTAGCTGCCCTAGCGGGAGCCGGGGAGCTGTTTTTT,CASSLAALAGAGELFF
TRBJ2-4,medium-sized,NA,TRBV9,TGTGCCAGCAGCGTCGGGGCCTACGGGGACATTCAGTACTTC,CASSVGAYGDIQYF
TRBJ2-2,many,TRBD2,TRBV20-1,TGCAGTGCTAGACCCTTCTCCCCCGGACTAGCGGGAGGGTTCACCGGGGAGCTGTTTTTT,CSARPFSPGLAGGFTGELFF
TRBJ1-5,few,NA,TRBV30,TGTGCCTGGAGTTCAGGGATTTTGAGCAATCAGCCCCAGCATTTT,CAWSSGILSNQPQHF
TRBJ1-6,NA,NA,TRBV7-2,TGTGCCAGCAGCCCCCGCGGGTGGGGCAATAATTCACCCCTCCACTTT,CASSPRGWGNNSPLHF
TRBJ1-3,many,NA,TRBV29-1,TGCAGCGTCCAGGACAACTCTGGAAACACCATATATTTT,CSVQDNSGNTIYF
TRBJ2-7,many,NA,TRBV7-2,TGTGCCAGCAGCTTAGTTCCGCTCCACGAGCAGTACTTC,CASSLVPLHEQYF
TRBJ2-7,many,TRBD2,TRBV4-3,TGCGCCAGCAGCCAGGAGACTAGCGGGAGGCTCAGCTCCTACGAGCAGTACTTC,CASSQETSGRLSSYEQYF
TRBJ1-5,many,NA,TRBV23-1,TGCGCCAGCAGTCTAGGGCCGAGCAATCAGCCCCAGCATTTT,CASSLGPSNQPQHF
TRBJ1-6,many,NA,TRBV9,TGTGCCAGCAGCGCTTCCGGTAATTCACCCCTCCACTTT,CASSASGNSPLHF
TRBJ2-3,many,TRBD1,TRBV7-9,TGTGCCAGCAACTTTGACAGGGGCGCAGATACGCAGTATTTT,CASNFDRGADTQYF
TRBJ2-3,many,TRBD2,TRBV2,TGTGCCAGCAGTGCGGGAGCGGGAACGAACACAGATACGCAGTATTTT,CASSAGAGTNTDTQYF
TRBJ2-5,medium-sized,NA,TRBV7-9,TGTGCCAGCAGCTTGGGACACAGGATAGGAGAGACCCAGTACTTC,CASSLGHRIGETQYF
TRBJ2-5,NA,NA,TRBV7-9,TGTGCCAGCAGCCCCGGGCAGGGCTCCTGGACCCAGTACTTC,CASSPGQGSWTQYF
TRBJ2-6,NA,NA,TRBV10-2,TGCGCCAGCAGTAGAGAGACGGGGAAGGCCAACGTCCTGACTTTC,CASSRETGKANVLTF
TRBJ2-3,few,TRBD2,TRBV7-2,TGTGCCAGCAGCTCGGGACTAGCGGGAAGCTCAGATACGCAGTATTTT,CASSSGLAGSSDTQYF
TRBJ2-1,few,NA,TRBV30,TGTGCCTGGAGTCGGGGAATGGATGAGCAGTTCTTC,CAWSRGMDEQFF
TRBJ2-1,NA,TRBD1,TRBV6-6,TGTGCCAGCAGTGCATCGGGACAGGGGGACAATGAGCAGTTCTTC,CASSASGQGDNEQFF
TRBJ2-7,few,NA,TRBV5-1,TGCGCCAGCAGCGACAGGTCTAACTCCTACGAGCAGTACTTC,CASSDRSNSYEQYF
TRBJ1-1,NA,NA,TRBV12-5,TGTGCTAGTGGACAACAAGAGAACACTGAAGCTTTCTTT,CASGQQENTEAFF
TRBJ1-5,few,TRBD1,TRBV7-2,TGTGCCAGCAGACAGGGGGCGACGGGGCAGCCCCAGCATTTT,CASRQGATGQPQHF
TRBJ2-3,NA,TRBD2,TRBV10-2,TGCGCCAGCAGTGTCCCTAGCGGGTTGACAGATACGCAGTATTTT,CASSVPSGLTDTQYF
TRBJ1-2,few,TRBD1,TRBV12-3/TRBV12-4,TGTGCCAGCACCCCGACAGGGAGGGGTGGCTACACCTTC,CASTPTGRGGYTF
TRBJ2-5,many,NA,TRBV29-1,TGCAGCGTTGGCGGCAGGGAGGAGACCCAGTACTTC,CSVGGREETQYF
TRBJ2-2,many,NA,TRBV18,TGTGCCAGCTCACCGTTGGGGACAACCGGGGAGCTGTTTTTT,CASSPLGTTGELFF
TRBJ2-6,many,NA,TRBV7-8,TGTGCCAGCACCGGGGCCAACGTCCTGACTTTC,CASTGANVLTF
TRBJ1-1,many,NA,TRBV5-1,TGCGCCAGCAGCATGGACGCAGTCACTGAAGCTTTCTTT,CASSMDAVTEAFF
TRBJ2-1,many,TRBD2,TRBV4-1,TGCGCCAGCAACCTATTTGGCCCCGGGAGGGGCGATGAGCAGTTCTTC,CASNLFGPGRGDEQFF
TRBJ2-1,few,NA,TRBV4-3,TGCGCCAGCAGCCAAGCTAGCTCCTACAATGAGCAGTTCTTC,CASSQASSYNEQFF
TRBJ2-3,many,NA,TRBV7-9,TGTGCCAGCCCCCCGCAACTCGGAGCAGATACGCAGTATTTT,CASPPQLGADTQYF
TRBJ2-7,many,TRBD2,TRBV6-5,TGTGCCAGCAGACCCGCCGGGACTAGCGGGAGATACGAGCAGTACTTC,CASRPAGTSGRYEQYF
TRBJ2-1,NA,TRBD2,TRBV29-1,TGCAGCGTCACCGGGACTAGCTCCTACAATGAGCAGTTCTTC,CSVTGTSSYNEQFF
TRBJ1-5,NA,NA,TRBV7-2,TGTGCCAGCAGCTTAGTCGGGGGATCGCAGCCCCAGCATTTT,CASSLVGGSQPQHF
TRBJ2-1,NA,NA,TRBV4-2,TGTGCCAGCAGATCTCCCGGGGGCAATGAGCAGTTCTTC,CASRSPGGNEQFF